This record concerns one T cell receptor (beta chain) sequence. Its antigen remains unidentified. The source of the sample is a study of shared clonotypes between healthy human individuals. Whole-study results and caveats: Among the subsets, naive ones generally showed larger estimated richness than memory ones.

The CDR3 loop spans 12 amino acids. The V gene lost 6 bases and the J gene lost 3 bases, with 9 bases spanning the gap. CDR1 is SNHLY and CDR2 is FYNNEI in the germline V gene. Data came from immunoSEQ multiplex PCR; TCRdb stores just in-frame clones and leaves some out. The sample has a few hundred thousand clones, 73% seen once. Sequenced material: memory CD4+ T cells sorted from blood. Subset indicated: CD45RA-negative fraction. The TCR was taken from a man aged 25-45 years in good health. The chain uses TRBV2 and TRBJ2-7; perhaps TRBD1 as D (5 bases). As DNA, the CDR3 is TGTGCCAGCAGACGAGACAGCTACGAGCAGTACTTC. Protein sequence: CASRRDSYEQYF.